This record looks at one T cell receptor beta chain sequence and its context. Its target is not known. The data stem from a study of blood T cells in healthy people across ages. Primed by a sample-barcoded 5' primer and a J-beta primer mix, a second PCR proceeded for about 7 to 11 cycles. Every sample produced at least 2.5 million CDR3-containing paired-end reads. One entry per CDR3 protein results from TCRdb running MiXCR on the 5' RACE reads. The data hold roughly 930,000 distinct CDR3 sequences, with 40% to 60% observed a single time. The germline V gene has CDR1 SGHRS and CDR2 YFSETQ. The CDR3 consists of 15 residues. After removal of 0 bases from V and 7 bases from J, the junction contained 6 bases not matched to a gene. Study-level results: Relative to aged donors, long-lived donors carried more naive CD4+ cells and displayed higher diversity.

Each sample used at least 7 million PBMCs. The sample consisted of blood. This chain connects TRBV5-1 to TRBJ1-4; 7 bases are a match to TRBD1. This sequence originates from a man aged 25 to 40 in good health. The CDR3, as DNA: TGCGCCAGCAGCTTGGAGGCCAGGGGGTTTGAAAAACTGTTTTTT. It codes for CASSLEARGFEKLFF.